One and the same sample provided the 23 T cell receptor beta chains below, sequenced in a study of tumor-infiltrating lymphocytes in primary liver carcinoma. TCR beta cDNA was made from roughly 450 ng total RNA with a constant-region primer. Investigators got TCR beta libraries out of three nested multiplex PCR rounds, done with slightly modified ARM-PCR. Running 9 to 10 cycles apiece, the first two PCR rounds relied on TRBV1-TRBV30 forward primers together with a C-beta reverse primer. In TCRdb, the multiplex PCR reads were re-called with MiXCR into one record per CDR3 protein. Here the sample spans some 110,000 distinct CDR3 sequences, around 64% being singletons. DNA and RNA were both co-extracted from about 20-30 mg of bulk tissue that had not been sorted. The specimen sequenced was liver tumor tissue from sampling region 3. Subset meaning: tumor region T3, left-lateral pole. The receptors derive from a woman in her fifties or sixties with primary liver carcinoma and hepatitis B virus infection.

This clonotype was seen ten or more times. The chain carries TRBV30 and TRBJ2-5; unclear D gene. In germline, CDR1 is GTSNPN, CDR2 SVGIG (reference sequence). CDR3 length equals 14 residues. Trimming took off 0 bases at V and 2 bases at J, with 10 bases between the two ends. The DNA for the CDR3 is TGTGCCTGGAGTGTACCCCGCCGTCAAGAGACCCAGTACTTC. This gives the protein CAWSVPRRQETQYF.

The chain is built from TRBV20-1 and TRBJ2-3; D remains unclear. Germline lookup yields CDR1 DFQATT and CDR2 SNEGSKA (reference sequence). V was pared by 6 bases and J by 7 bases, with 26 bases between. CDR3 size: 16 residues. As DNA, the CDR3 is TGCAGTGCCAGTGAACTTAAGACTTCCCGGGTATATACGCAGTATTTT. This encodes CSASELKTSRVYTQYF.

At least ten counts were recorded for this clonotype. DNA for the CDR3: TGCAGCGTTGCGTTTGGCACAGATACGCAGTATTTT. This encodes CSVAFGTDTQYF. V usage is TRBV29-1 and J usage is TRBJ2-3; D ambiguous. Trimming took 4 bases from V and 1 from J, leaving 6 bases between them. The CDR3 is 12 amino acids. From germline, CDR1 is SQVTM and CDR2 ANQGSEA.

As regards this clonotype: In this CDR3 the conserved last residue, phenylalanine or tryptophan, is missing, so a read error is likely. The chain recombines TRBV11-2 with TRBJ2-3, with D possibly matching TRBD1 (6 bases). The CDR3 runs 15 residues. Per the germline V gene, CDR1 is SGHAT and CDR2 is FQNNGV. The chain's CDR3 is CASSLQGILADTQYL. CDR3 coding DNA: TGTGCTAGCAGCTTACAGGGTATACTTGCAGATACGCAGTATCTT.

A note on this clonotype: At one end the junction does not follow the germline gene, possibly because of a read error. The V call is TRBV4-1, the J call TRBJ2-7; no definite D call. The CDR3 covers 14 residues. Germline V lookup: CDR1 MGHRA, CDR2 YSYEKL. DNA of the CDR3: TGCGCCAGCAGCCATCCCAGGACCCCCTACGAGCAATACTTC. It yields the protein CASSHPRTPYEQYF.

About this clonotype itself: One end of the junction does not line up with germline, which may come from a read error. V gene TRBV11-2 combines with J gene TRBJ2-3; D remains ambiguous. This CDR3 comprises 14 residues. CDR1 and CDR2 (germline): SGHAT, FQNNGV. The CDR3 coding sequence is TGTGTCAGCAGCCTCACGAGTGTGAGAGATTCGCAGTATTTT. Its protein product is CVSSLTSVRDSQYF.

This clonotype was seen repeatedly, ten times or more. V is TRBV10-2 and J is TRBJ2-1; tentatively, D is TRBD1 (5 bases). The germline V gene has CDR1 WSHSY and CDR2 SAAADI. The CDR3 extends over 15 amino acids. V lost 4 bases and J 4 bases, leaving 14 bases between the germline ends. CDR3 region: CASSAWQGLYNEQFF. The CDR3, as DNA: TGCGCCAGCAGTGCGTGGCAGGGTTTGTACAATGAGCAGTTCTTC.

This clonotype was seen a few times. The rearrangement uses TRBV30 and TRBJ2-2; 13 nucleotides line up with TRBD2. Losses at the gene ends were 2 bases for V and 4 bases for J; bases not matched to a gene: 4. In germline, CDR1 is GTSNPN, CDR2 SVGIG (reference sequence). This CDR3 spans 16 amino acids. In nucleotides, the CDR3 is TGTGCCTGGAGTCTTAGGACTAGCGGGAGCACCGGGGAGCTGTTTTTT. This sequence encodes CAWSLRTSGSTGELFF.

Concerning this clonotype: Given the absence of the conserved phenylalanine or tryptophan at the CDR3 end, a read error is likely. V usage is TRBV6-5 and J usage is TRBJ2-7, with 7 bases identical to TRBD1. This CDR3 has 13 amino acids. CDR1 is MNHEY, CDR2 SVGAGI, per germline. The CDR3 sequence is CVSSYADRSQQYS. DNA of the CDR3: TGTGTCAGCAGTTACGCGGACAGGTCCCAGCAGTACTCC.

This clonotype was recorded many times. The J gene is TRBJ1-1, the V gene TRBV6-6, with D tentatively TRBD1 (6 bases). The CDR3 spans 14 residues. Trimming removed 10 bases from V and 7 bases from J, with 22 bases in between. Germline V gene lookup returns CDR1 MNHNY and CDR2 SVGAGI (reference sequence). DNA for the CDR3: TGTGCCATCCGGCCCCAGGGAAGGGGGAGTGAAGCTTTCTTT. Its protein product is CAIRPQGRGSEAFF.

Regarding this clonotype: Likely a read error: the CDR3 ends without its conserved phenylalanine or tryptophan. The rearrangement links TRBV11-2 to TRBJ2-3; D is possibly TRBD1 or TRBD2 (6 bases each). The germline gives CDR1 SGHAT, CDR2 FQNNGV. This CDR3 is 17 amino acids long. CDR3 loop: CASSLGSTGTSTDTQYL. CDR3 bases: TGCGCCAGCAGCTTAGGCTCTACAGGGACTAGCACAGATACGCAGTATCTT.

V gene TRBV12-3 or TRBV12-4 combines with J gene TRBJ2-5, with D possibly matching TRBD1 (6 bases). Trimming shortened V by 6 bases and J by 8 bases, and 16 bases separated the two germline ends. This CDR3 comprises 13 residues. The CDR3 DNA follows: TGTGCCAGCAGCCCCGGGACAAACGACACCCAGTACTTC. It yields the protein CASSPGTNDTQYF.

The table lists this clonotype with a count of one. Given the absence of the conserved phenylalanine or tryptophan at the CDR3 end, a read error is likely. The chain is built from TRBV9 and TRBJ2-2; D is ambiguous. Germline V CDR1 and CDR2: SGDLS, YYNGEE. The CDR3 covers 13 residues. V dropped 6 bases and J dropped 1 base, with 7 bases sitting between them. The CDR3 spells CASTKGNTGELFY. CDR3 sequence (DNA): TGTGCCAGCACTAAGGGGAACACCGGGGAGCTGTTTTAT.

A remark on this clonotype: One junction end disagrees with the germline gene, perhaps due to a read error. The J gene is TRBJ2-3, the V gene TRBV11-3; D possibly corresponds to TRBD1 (6 bases). Germline V gene data show CDR1 as SGHNT and CDR2 as YENEEA. This CDR3 comprises 17 residues. CDR3 sequence (DNA): TGTGCCAGCAGCCTATCGTTTCGGCTGCTACGGACAGATACGCGGTATTTT. It yields the protein CASSLSFRLLRTDTRYF.

In regard to this clonotype: Just one base apart from a much larger clone, this may be a read error. This sequence joins TRBV12-5 and TRBJ1-5, with D unresolved. The CDR3 runs to 13 residues. Germline CDR1 is LGHNT and CDR2 is FRNRAP. CDR3 in amino acids: CAGGLTLDQPQHF. The DNA for the CDR3 is TGTGCTGGTGGTTTGACCCTGGATCAGCCCCAGCATTTT.

Note on this clonotype: A much larger clonotype is one base distant, so this may be a read error. The genes are TRBV10-3 and TRBJ1-5; D is perhaps TRBD2 (7 bases). The J call is in doubt because the DNA end fits TRBJ2-3 better. This CDR3 region has 14 residues. The germline V gene encodes CDR1 ENHRY and CDR2 SYGVKD. This CDR3 reads CAISDGEGGQPQYF. The CDR3, as DNA: TGTGCCATCAGTGACGGGGAGGGGGGGCAGCCCCAGTATTTT.

This clonotype showed up just once. The chain uses TRBV6-1 and TRBJ2-7; a weak D match, TRBD2 (6 bases). The CDR3 sequence is 14 residues long. Looked up from germline, CDR1 is MNHNS and CDR2 is SASEGT. The chain's CDR3 is CTSSDYGGSYEQYV. The CDR3 DNA is TGTACCAGCAGTGACTATGGAGGGAGCTACGAGCAGTACGTC.

A note on this clonotype: Relative to the germline gene, one junction end is altered; a read error may explain this. The chain recombines TRBV6-2 or TRBV6-3 with TRBJ2-7; TRBD2 matches 11 bases. CDR1 is MNHEY and CDR2 is SVGEGT in the germline V gene. This CDR3 has 15 amino acids. The CDR3, as DNA: TGTGCCAGCATCAAGGCTAGCGGGGGGTCGTACGAGCAATACTTC. Its translation: CASIKASGGSYEQYF.

For this clonotype: In this CDR3 the conserved last residue, phenylalanine or tryptophan, is missing, so a read error is likely. The J gene is TRBJ2-4, the V gene TRBV11-2; D gene unclear. V dropped 4 bases and J dropped 6 bases, with 7 bases sitting between them. CDR1 SGHAT and CDR2 FQNNGV come from the germline V gene. The CDR3 covers 12 residues. The CDR3 DNA reads TGTGCCAGCAGCTCAGCAGGAAACATTCAGTACGTC. As protein: CASSSAGNIQYV.

V gene TRBV12-3 or TRBV12-4 combines with J gene TRBJ1-3, with a weak D call TRBD1 (6 bases). This CDR3 has 14 amino acids. CDR3 residues: CVTTQGTPGNTIYF. The CDR3, as DNA: TGTGTCACCACACAGGGTACCCCTGGAAACACCATATATTTT.

This clonotype was observed at least ten times. The chain uses TRBV6-1 and TRBJ2-1; 7 positions match TRBD1. The length of the CDR3 is 16 residues. Germline V gives CDR1 MNHNS, CDR2 SASEGT. J was trimmed by 5 bases and V by 4 bases; bases with no gene match: 11. This CDR3 is CASSVHRDRRNNEQFF. CDR3 sequence (DNA): TGTGCCAGCAGTGTACACCGGGACAGAAGGAACAATGAGCAGTTCTTC.

Turning to this clonotype: Germline is not matched at one junction end, which may reflect a read error. The chain links TRBV12-3 or TRBV12-4 to TRBJ2-7; the match to TRBD2 covers 9 bases. CDR3 length equals 16 residues. CDR3 protein: CASSFGSSGSPYEQYF. CDR3 sequence (DNA): TGTGCCAGTAGTTTTGGCAGTAGCGGGAGCCCCTACGAGCAGTACTTC.

The chain links TRBV30 to TRBJ1-1; unclear D gene. CDR3 length: 12 amino acids. Trimming took 8 bases from V and 2 from J, leaving 12 bases between them. CDR1 is GTSNPN, CDR2 SVGIG, per germline (reference sequence). The CDR3 DNA is TGTGCCCACGGGAGGCACAACACTGAAGCTTTCTTT. Its translation: CAHGRHNTEAFF.